Listed below are T cell receptor beta chains from one sample, sequenced in a study of T cell repertoires in cytomegalovirus infection. TCRdb re-called the reads with MiXCR, one entry per CDR3 protein. The sample holds around 750,000 distinct CDR3 sequences, less than 35% seen once. For these receptors, no antigen is known. The specimen comprised cultured CD8+ T cells from PBMCs, sampled from culture after CMV antigen stimulation. The receptors here all came from a human donor in good health (CMV status not recorded). Some clones in this sample may be carry-over from other donors' samples. Each CDR3 is given with its conserved first and last residue. The order of the fields is V gene, J gene, CDR3 length, clone size, D gene, CDR3 DNA, CDR3 protein. The D gene is left open where the match is weak. Expanded clones are given a class, and other clones once, few, many or no size at all.

TRBV12-3/TRBV12-4	TRBJ2-3	13	.	.	TGTGCCAGCAGCCCCATGCTAGCAGATACGCAGTATTTT	CASSPMLADTQYF
TRBV7-9	TRBJ1-1	15	few	.	TGTGCCAGCAGTCCCACCAGATCCGGGGACGGAGGAGCTTTCTTT	CASSPTRSGDGGAFF
TRBV12-3/TRBV12-4	TRBJ2-2	14	.	.	TGTGCCAGCAGTACCAACCAAAACACCGGGGAGCTGTTTTTT	CASSTNQNTGELFF
TRBV7-6	TRBJ1-2	13	.	.	TGTGCCAGCAGCTTAGCTTCGAACTATGGCTACACCTTC	CASSLASNYGYTF
TRBV18	TRBJ1-2	12	.	.	TGTGCCAGCTCTTACCGGGCCTATGGCTACACCTTC	CASSYRAYGYTF
TRBV4-1	TRBJ1-1	13	.	.	TGCGCCAGCAGCCAACTCGTCGCAACTGAAGCTTTCTTT	CASSQLVATEAFF
TRBV7-2	TRBJ1-2	14	.	.	TGTGCCAGCAACTTAGCCCAGTCTAACTATGGCTACACCTTC	CASNLAQSNYGYTF
TRBV7-6	TRBJ1-1	17	.	.	TGTGTCAGCAGCCAATATAGTCCCGGACAGCGTTTTACTGAAGCTTTCTTT	CVSSQYSPGQRFTEAFF
TRBV6-5	TRBJ2-3	19	once	TRBD1	TGTGCCAGCCATCGAGGGACAGGGGCTCCCCACGGGCGAGCAGATACGCAGTATTTT	CASHRGTGAPHGRADTQYF
TRBV6-5	TRBJ2-2	16	.	.	TGTGCCAGCAGTTACTCTAGGCGACAGACCACCGGGGAGCTGTTTTTT	CASSYSRRQTTGELFF
TRBV6-6	TRBJ1-3	16	many	TRBD1	TGTGCCAGCAGTTACACAGGACAGGGCTCTGGAAACACCATATATTTT	CASSYTGQGSGNTIYF
TRBV4-1	TRBJ1-5	13	.	.	TGCGCCAGCAGCCAAGACTGGTTTCAGCCCCAGCATTTT	CASSQDWFQPQHF
TRBV3-1	TRBJ1-3	12	few	.	TGTGCCAGCAGCCAAGAAAGGAACACCATATATTTT	CASSQERNTIYF
TRBV7-8	TRBJ1-1	15	many	TRBD1	TGTGCCAGCAGACTGGCAGGGGGCTTAGACACTGAAGCTTTCTTT	CASRLAGGLDTEAFF
TRBV10-3	TRBJ2-6	16	few	.	TGTGCCATCAGGACAGGTCCGTACTCTGGGGCCAACGTCCTGACTTTC	CAIRTGPYSGANVLTF
TRBV7-2	TRBJ2-7	14	many	TRBD2	TGTGCCAGCAGCCAACTACTAGCGGACTACGAGCAGTACTTC	CASSQLLADYEQYF
TRBV27	TRBJ1-3	12	once	.	TGTGCCAGCAGTTCATTCTCGGGAACCATATATTTT	CASSSFSGTIYF
TRBV4-1	TRBJ2-7	14	.	TRBD1	TGCGCCAGCAGCCAAGTGCAGGGGGACTACGAGCAGTACTTC	CASSQVQGDYEQYF
TRBV29-1	TRBJ1-1	13	.	.	TGCAGCGTTGAAGCAAGTATGAACACTGAAGCTTTCTTT	CSVEASMNTEAFF
TRBV27	TRBJ1-2	17	few	TRBD1	TGTGCCAGCAGCCCCGTTACCCCCATGCAGGGGGCGAATGGCTACACCTTC	CASSPVTPMQGANGYTF
TRBV27	TRBJ2-2	15	.	TRBD2	TGTGCCAGCAGTCCAGCGGGGGTGAACACCGGGGAGCTGTTTTTT	CASSPAGVNTGELFF
TRBV5-6	TRBJ2-2	17	.	TRBD1	TGTGCCAGCAGCTTCCGTTTCGGACAGGGGTGGTCCGGGGAGCTGTTTTTT	CASSFRFGQGWSGELFF
TRBV7-9	TRBJ1-1	13	few	TRBD1	TGTGCCAGCAGCCCACAGGGGCGTACTGAAGCTTTCTTT	CASSPQGRTEAFF
TRBV7-9	TRBJ1-2	14	.	.	TGTGCCAGCAGCCCCGAGGGGGAGCACTATGGCTACACCTTC	CASSPEGEHYGYTF
TRBV5-5	TRBJ1-1	16	.	.	TGTGCCAGCAGCTTGTACATAGGACAGATGAACACTGAAGCTTTCTTT	CASSLYIGQMNTEAFF
TRBV19	TRBJ1-1	14	.	.	TGTGCCAGTAGCGCGAACCGGGTCGCGACTGAAGCTTTCTTT	CASSANRVATEAFF
TRBV12-5	TRBJ1-2	14	.	TRBD1	TGTGCTAGTGGTCTGACAGGGGGAATATATGGCTACACCTTC	CASGLTGGIYGYTF
TRBV28	TRBJ1-5	14	few	.	TGTGCCAGCAGGGGGGGGATTAGCAATCAGCCCCAGCATTTT	CASRGGISNQPQHF
TRBV20-1	TRBJ2-7	13	.	.	TGCAGTGCGCCGGTCGGCCCCGCTTACGAGCAGTACTTC	CSAPVGPAYEQYF
TRBV7-2	TRBJ2-3	15	many	TRBD2	TGTGCCAGCAGCCTTAGCGGGGGGGTAGGAGATACGCAGTATTTT	CASSLSGGVGDTQYF
TRBV20-1	TRBJ2-1	15	.	TRBD1	TGCAGTGCTAGAGTCCGACAGGGGTCTTACAATGAGCAGTTCTTC	CSARVRQGSYNEQFF
TRBV2	TRBJ2-7	13	.	TRBD1	TGTGCCAGCCGACAGGGTTCAACCTACGAGCAGTACTTC	CASRQGSTYEQYF